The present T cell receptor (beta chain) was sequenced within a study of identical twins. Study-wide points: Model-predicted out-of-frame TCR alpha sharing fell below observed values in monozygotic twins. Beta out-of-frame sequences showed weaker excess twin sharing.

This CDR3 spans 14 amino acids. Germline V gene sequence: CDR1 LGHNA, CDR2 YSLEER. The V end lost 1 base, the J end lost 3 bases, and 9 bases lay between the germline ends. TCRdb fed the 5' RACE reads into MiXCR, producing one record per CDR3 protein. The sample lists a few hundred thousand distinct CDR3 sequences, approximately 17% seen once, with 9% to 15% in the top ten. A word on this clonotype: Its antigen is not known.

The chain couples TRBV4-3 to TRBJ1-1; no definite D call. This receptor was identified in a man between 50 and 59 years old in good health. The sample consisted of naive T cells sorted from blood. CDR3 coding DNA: TGCGCCAGCAGCCAAGTTAGGTCAGACACTGAAGCTTTCTTT. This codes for CASSQVRSDTEAFF.